This is a list of T cell receptor beta chains from one sample in a study of OX40 agonist ivuxolimab in advanced cancers. This table comes from immunoSEQ multiplex PCR, and its TCRdb copy is limited to in-frame clones, with some not included. The sample holds approximately 39,000 clones, 88% seen once. The source was CD4+ or CD8+ T cells sorted from blood, collected in a trial of the OX40 agonist ivuxolimab. The receptor set was obtained from an adult with an advanced solid tumor such as melanoma, head and neck, liver or kidney cancer. Each CDR3 is given with its conserved first and last residue. A D gene is named only where the DNA matches it firmly. Not all rows give a size; the values are once, few, many and, for expanded clones, a class.

DNA | CDR3 | D | J | size | V
TGTGCCAGCAGGGGGACACCCCAACACAATGAGCAGTTCTTC | CASRGTPQHNEQFF | - | TRBJ2-1 | - | TRBV2
TGCGCCAGCAGCCAAGATCGGGGTCGGGGGGCCTCTACAGATACGCAGTATTTT | CASSQDRGRGASTDTQYF | - | TRBJ2-3 | - | TRBV4-1
TGTGCCAGCCTCCCTGAGACGCAGGGGGCCAGGAATCAGCCCCAGCATTTT | CASLPETQGARNQPQHF | TRBD1 | TRBJ1-5 | - | TRBV27
TGTGCCAGCAGTGGGGCCGGCCGGGGGACCCAGTACTTC | CASSGAGRGTQYF | - | TRBJ2-5 | - | TRBV5-5
TGCGCCAGCAGCTTGGTAGGGCACTCCTACAATGAGCAATTCTTC | CASSLVGHSYNEQFF | - | TRBJ2-1 | - | TRBV5-1
TGTGCCTGGCTGGTCACCCTCACCGGGGAGCTGTTTTTT | CAWLVTLTGELFF | - | TRBJ2-2 | - | TRBV30
TGCGCCAGCAGCTTAAACAGGGGCCCTTTTGGACGGAACACTGAAGCTTTCTTT | CASSLNRGPFGRNTEAFF | TRBD1 | TRBJ1-1 | - | TRBV5-1
TGCGCCAGCAAAGCCGGGACAACGGGCTATGGCTACACCTTC | CASKAGTTGYGYTF | - | TRBJ1-2 | - | TRBV5-1
TGTGCCAGCAGCTCGGGACAGGGAGGCTCCTACGAGCAGTACTTC | CASSSGQGGSYEQYF | TRBD1 | TRBJ2-7 | - | TRBV7-8
TGTGCCAGCAGCCCCGACAGGGGTCTCATCTACGAGCAGTACTTC | CASSPDRGLIYEQYF | TRBD1 | TRBJ2-7 | - | TRBV5-5
TGTGCCAGCTCACACAGGGCCATTAATGAAAAACTGTTTTTT | CASSHRAINEKLFF | - | TRBJ1-4 | once | TRBV18
TGTGCCACCAGCAGAGGAGGGTGGGACAGGGTCAACGAGCAGTACTTC | CATSRGGWDRVNEQYF | TRBD1 | TRBJ2-7 | - | TRBV15
TGTGCCAGTAGTAGAGGGACAGGGGAGAATGAGCAGTTCTTC | CASSRGTGENEQFF | TRBD1 | TRBJ2-1 | - | TRBV19
TGTGCCAGTAGTATACTCGGGAAGGGTATGAACACTGAAGCTTTCTTT | CASSILGKGMNTEAFF | - | TRBJ1-1 | - | TRBV19
TGTGCCAGCAGTGACTTGGGCAATGAGCAGTTCTTC | CASSDLGNEQFF | - | TRBJ2-1 | - | TRBV2
TGTGCCAGCAGCTTAAGCGGTTCGCGGGAGACCCAGTACTTC | CASSLSGSRETQYF | - | TRBJ2-5 | - | TRBV7-9
TGTGCCAGCAGTTTAATCGGCAGGACTAACTATGGCTACACCTTC | CASSLIGRTNYGYTF | - | TRBJ1-2 | - | TRBV27
TGTGCCTGGAGTGTCGGGGTGGGCAATCAGCCCCAGCATTTT | CAWSVGVGNQPQHF | - | TRBJ1-5 | - | TRBV30
TGTGCCAGCAGTGACGATTGGGGCACAGATACGCAGTATTTT | CASSDDWGTDTQYF | - | TRBJ2-3 | - | TRBV2
TGTGCCAGCAGCTTATACCCCTTAGGGGTGAACACCGGGGAGCTGTTTTTT | CASSLYPLGVNTGELFF | - | TRBJ2-2 | - | TRBV7-3
TGTGCCAGCAGTTTTTTTGGGGGCTCCTACAATGAGCAGTTCTTC | CASSFFGGSYNEQFF | - | TRBJ2-1 | - | TRBV27